The 14 T cell receptor beta chains in this list originate from one sample, sequenced in a study of lung T cells in sarcoidosis with Löfgren's syndrome. A single record per CDR3 protein comes from TCRdb applying MiXCR to the reads. The data show 15,000 to 20,000 distinct CDR3 sequences, with 20% to 25% seen just once and about 3.8% held by the top ten. The specimen sequenced was CD4+ T cells from PBMCs. The receptors were sampled from a human donor with sarcoidosis (Löfgren's syndrome or another form), or a control subject (not recorded which).

This clonotype has at least ten counts. The rearrangement joins TRBV2 to TRBJ2-5; 12 bases fit TRBD2. Germline V gene sequence: CDR1 SNHLY, CDR2 FYNNEI. V trimming: 6 bases; J trimming: 6 bases; junction bases outside the gene matches: 8. The CDR3 extends over 15 amino acids. The CDR3 region is CASRTLAGGQKTQYF. CDR3 in DNA: TGTGCCAGCAGAACACTAGCGGGGGGCCAGAAGACCCAGTACTTC.

This clonotype rates as medium-sized. The chain recombines TRBV6-2 or TRBV6-3 with TRBJ1-5; D ambiguous. The CDR3 has 15 residues. The germline V and J ends were trimmed by 0 bases and 4 bases, with 10 bases remaining between them. The germline CDR1 and CDR2 sequences are MNHEY and SVGEGT. The CDR3 region is CASSYSSGRNQPQHF. As DNA, the CDR3 is TGTGCCAGCAGTTACTCTTCGGGCCGTAATCAGCCCCAGCATTTT.

There are many counts of this clonotype. V and J are TRBV15 and TRBJ2-5, with D tentatively TRBD2 (5 bases). Trimming pared 5 bases from V and 2 bases from J, leaving 18 bases between. The germline V gene has CDR1 LNHNV and CDR2 YYDKDF (reference sequence). This CDR3 spans 16 amino acids. CDR3 nucleotide sequence: TGTGCCACCAGCCCCCGTCCTAAAACGGGGCAAGAGACCCAGTACTTC. It codes for CATSPRPKTGQETQYF.

This clonotype was recorded at least ten times. The chain recombines TRBV28 with TRBJ1-5; D unclear. CDR3 length: 13 residues. The V and J ends lost 5 bases and 0 bases respectively, with 5 bases between them. Germline V gene lookup returns CDR1 MDHEN and CDR2 SYDVKM. The CDR3 nucleotides read TGTGCCAGCAGTCCCGATAGCAATCAGCCCCAGCATTTT. Protein: CASSPDSNQPQHF. Variable domain in full (rest from reference TRBV28 and TRBJ1-5): DVKVTQSSRYLVKRTGEKVFLECVQDMDHENMFWYRQDPGLGLRLIYFSYDVKMKEKGDIPEGYSVSREKKERFSLILESASTNQTSMYLCASSPDSNQPQHFGDGTRLSIL.

This clonotype was found many times. The genes are TRBV28 and TRBJ2-7; D is tentatively TRBD1 or TRBD2 (5 bases each). Trimming shortened V by 8 bases and J by 2 bases, and 25 bases separated the two germline ends. Per germline, CDR1 MDHEN and CDR2 SYDVKM. The CDR3 is 17 residues long. CDR3 DNA: TGTGCCAGCTTGTTTGGTTCTTTAGTTGGGGGAACCTACGAGCAGTACTTC. Translated: CASLFGSLVGGTYEQYF. Based on the CDR3 plus reference TRBV28 and TRBJ2-7, the full variable domain is DVKVTQSSRYLVKRTGEKVFLECVQDMDHENMFWYRQDPGLGLRLIYFSYDVKMKEKGDIPEGYSVSREKKERFSLILESASTNQTSMYLCASLFGSLVGGTYEQYFGPGTRLTVT.

Of note for this clonotype: This may arise from a read error, as a much more abundant clone is one base away. V gene TRBV10-2 combines with J gene TRBJ2-1, with D tentatively TRBD2 (7 bases). Trimming took off 4 bases at V and 2 bases at J, with 18 bases between the two ends. Germline V gene lookup returns CDR1 WSHSY and CDR2 SAAADI. The CDR3 spans 17 residues. As DNA, the CDR3 is TGCGCCAGCAGTGGGTCCGGGGGGCGAGCCGCCTACAATGAGCAGTTCTTC. Its protein product is CASSGSGGRAAYNEQFF.

For this clonotype: Here the CDR3 omits its conserved ending phenylalanine or tryptophan, so a read error is the likely source. The gene calls are TRBV6-1 and TRBJ2-7; 9 bases are a match to TRBD1. Germline V gene lookup returns CDR1 MNHNS and CDR2 SASEGT. The junction had 12 bases not matched to a gene; V was cut back by 9 bases and J by 0 bases. This CDR3 contains 16 residues. The CDR3 loop reads CASTGGGQGHSYEQYL. CDR3 in DNA: TGTGCCAGTACCGGAGGGGGACAGGGTCACTCCTACGAGCAGTACTTA.

There are a few counts of this clonotype. The rearrangement joins TRBV24-1 to TRBJ2-3, with D perhaps matching TRBD2 (5 bases). Germline V gene sequence: CDR1 KGHDR, CDR2 SFDVKD. The CDR3 runs 17 residues. V was pared by 0 bases and J by 1 base, with 13 bases between. CDR3 DNA sequence: TGTGCCACCAGTGATTTGGGAGGTGGTCGACGCACAGATACGCAGTATTTT. Protein sequence: CATSDLGGGRRTDTQYF.

To note about this clonotype: Possible read error: a much larger clone is one base away. The chain couples TRBV20-1 to TRBJ2-5; a weak D match, TRBD2 (6 bases). Germline values: CDR1 DFQATT, CDR2 SNEGSKA (reference sequence). The germline V and J ends were trimmed by 5 bases and 2 bases, with 18 bases remaining between them. The CDR3 contains 15 residues. CDR3 protein: CSASYPGTSQETQYF. For the CDR3, the DNA is TGCAGTGCTTCTTACCCCGGGACTTCGCAAGAGACCCAGTACTTC.

This chain connects TRBV4-1 to TRBJ2-7, with TRBD2 as a possible D gene (5 bases). CDR3 length: 15 residues. V gave up 0 bases and J gave up 2 bases, with 11 bases separating them. Germline CDR1 reads MGHRA; CDR2 reads YSYEKL. The CDR3: CASSQDKDGAYEQYF. The DNA of the CDR3 is TGCGCCAGCAGCCAAGACAAGGACGGGGCCTACGAGCAGTACTTC.

This chain connects TRBV29-1 to TRBJ2-2; TRBD2 matches 15 bases. The CDR3 runs 16 residues. J was trimmed by 1 base and V by 7 bases; bases with no gene match: 4. Germline loops: CDR1 SQVTM, CDR2 ANQGSEA. The CDR3, as DNA: TGCAGCGCCACGGGACTAGCGGGGGGGAACACCGGGGAGCTGTTTTTT. Translating gives CSATGLAGGNTGELFF.

There are many counts of this clonotype. J is TRBJ2-7 and V is TRBV19, with D perhaps being TRBD1 or TRBD2 (6 bases each). There are 16 residues in the CDR3. With 5 bases removed from V and 2 bases from J, the gap between germline ends came to 19 bases. Germline V gene data show CDR1 as LNHDA and CDR2 as SQIVND (reference sequence). The CDR3 coding sequence is TGTGCCAGTAGTCCCCGACTAGGACAGATGACCTACGAGCAGTACTTC. Translation gives CASSPRLGQMTYEQYF. Drawing the rest from reference TRBV19 and TRBJ2-7, the complete variable domain is DGGITQSPKYLFRKEGQNVTLSCEQNLNHDAMYWYRQDPGQGLRLIYYSQIVNDFQKGDIAEGYSVSREKKESFPLTVTSAQKNPTAFYLCASSPRLGQMTYEQYFGPGTRLTVT.

This clonotype is categorized as medium-sized. The genes are TRBV6-1 and TRBJ2-2; TRBD1 is a possible D gene (5 bases). The V end was cut by 5 bases, the J end by 2 bases, with 12 bases between. This CDR3 has 15 amino acids. Germline values: CDR1 MNHNS, CDR2 SASEGT. CDR3 sequence (DNA): TGTGCCAGCAGTTTTACAGGACCTAACACCGGGGAGCTGTTTTTT. Its translation is CASSFTGPNTGELFF.

A remark on this clonotype: At one boundary the junction diverges from the germline segment, which might be a read error. J is TRBJ1-1 and V is TRBV20-1; D is ambiguous. The CDR3 extends over 13 amino acids. The V gene's germline CDR1 is DFQATT and CDR2 SNEGSKA (reference sequence). Written as DNA, the CDR3 is TGCAGTGCTAGATGGTGGGTGAACACTGAAGCCTTCTTT. Protein product: CSARWWVNTEAFF.